This is a list of T cell receptor beta chains from one sample in a study of beta chain features in type 1 diabetes. Sequenced by immunoSEQ multiplex PCR; TCRdb stores in-frame clones only, minus some. The table includes 900,000 or so clones, 15% to 20% detected once. Sequencing was carried out using naive CD4+ T cells from blood. The receptor set was obtained from a woman aged 18 to 35 in good health. The CDR3 runs from the conserved cysteine through the conserved F or W. Each record gives: D gene, J gene, clone size, CDR3 length, V gene, CDR3 protein, CDR3 DNA. A D gene is named only where the DNA matches it firmly. For some rows the clone size is stated as once, few or many, or as a class when expanded; others skip it.

TRBD1 TRBJ2-7 - 16 TRBV15 CATRRLQGTGTYEQYF TGTGCCACCAGAAGACTACAGGGGACAGGGACCTACGAGCAGTACTTC
- TRBJ2-1 few 15 TRBV7-2 CASSLAGTFVNEQFF TGTGCCAGCAGCTTAGCGGGGACATTTGTCAATGAGCAGTTCTTC
- TRBJ1-2 - 11 TRBV28 CASSSAYGYTF TGTGCCAGCAGTTCAGCGTATGGCTACACCTTC
- TRBJ2-3 - 13 TRBV7-9 CASSLTGGDTQYF TGTGCCAGCAGCCTAACTGGTGGTGATACGCAGTATTTT
TRBD1 TRBJ2-7 - 16 TRBV7-9 CASSLYGRTGEYEQYF TGTGCCAGCAGTCTTTACGGCCGGACAGGGGAATACGAGCAGTACTTC
- TRBJ2-5 few 14 TRBV29-1 CSVTGGRVQETQYF TGCAGCGTTACCGGGGGAAGGGTCCAAGAGACCCAGTACTTC
- TRBJ2-7 - 15 TRBV18 CASSPLGRGTYEQYF TGTGCCAGCTCACCTTTGGGGCGCGGGACCTACGAGCAGTACTTC
- TRBJ2-5 - 15 TRBV7-2 CASSAITSPVGTQYF TGTGCCAGCAGCGCAATAACTAGCCCCGTGGGGACCCAGTACTTC
- TRBJ1-1 - 15 TRBV2 CASRGNLQRNTEAFF TGTGCCAGCAGGGGGAACCTACAACGAAACACTGAAGCTTTCTTT
- TRBJ1-1 few 13 TRBV7-2 CASSTQDRSEAFF TGTGCCAGCAGCACCCAAGACAGATCTGAAGCTTTCTTT
- TRBJ1-5 - 12 TRBV29-1 CSAGTWNQPQHF TGCAGCGCCGGGACTTGGAATCAGCCCCAGCATTTT
- TRBJ2-1 - 12 TRBV28 CASSFYYNEQFF TGTGCCAGCAGTTTCTACTACAATGAGCAGTTCTTC
- TRBJ2-3 - 14 TRBV6-5 CASRRAVSSDTQYF TGTGCCAGCAGGCGGGCAGTCAGTTCAGATACGCAGTATTTT
TRBD1 TRBJ1-4 - 13 TRBV28 CASSQGTVEKLFF TGTGCCAGCAGCCAGGGGACAGTCGAAAAACTGTTTTTT
- TRBJ2-1 - 15 TRBV7-2 CASSLGGGSYNEQFF TGTGCCAGCAGCTTGGGAGGGGGCTCCTACAATGAGCAGTTCTTC
TRBD1 TRBJ2-7 - 16 TRBV7-6 CASSRADRGPNYEQYF TGTGCCAGCAGCAGAGCAGACAGGGGGCCAAATTACGAGCAGTACTTC
- TRBJ2-3 - 13 TRBV27 CASSSPSTDTQYF TGTGCCAGCAGTTCCCCGAGCACAGATACGCAGTATTTT
- TRBJ2-1 - 17 TRBV9 CASSVGVAPRSYNEQFF TGTGCCAGCAGCGTAGGGGTAGCTCCTCGCTCCTACAATGAGCAGTTCTTC
- TRBJ2-2 few 14 TRBV18 CASSPDSYTGELFF TGTGCCAGCTCACCCGACAGCTACACCGGGGAGCTGTTTTTT
- TRBJ2-7 few 13 TRBV7-3 CASRGPTSYEQYF TGTGCCAGCAGGGGCCCTACGTCCTACGAGCAGTACTTC
TRBD1 TRBJ2-6 - 16 TRBV9 CASSRDRGSGANVLTF TGTGCCAGCAGCAGGGACAGGGGGAGTGGGGCCAACGTCCTGACTTTC
- TRBJ2-2 few 14 TRBV11-2 CASGAGRNTGELFF TGTGCCAGCGGGGCGGGACGGAACACCGGGGAGCTGTTTTTT
TRBD2 TRBJ2-4 few 18 TRBV4-3 CASSQDPSGRAAKNIQYF TGCGCCAGCAGCCAAGATCCTAGCGGCCGGGCGGCCAAAAACATTCAGTACTTC
TRBD2 TRBJ2-1 - 15 TRBV4-3 CASSQPRTSDNEQFF TGCGCCAGCAGCCAACCCCGGACTAGCGACAATGAGCAGTTCTTC
TRBD2 TRBJ2-4 - 16 TRBV19 CASSPRRTSGRNIQYF TGTGCCAGTAGTCCTCGGCGGACTAGCGGGAGGAACATTCAGTACTTC
- TRBJ1-2 few 13 TRBV7-9 CASSLVRDYGYTF TGTGCCAGCAGCTTAGTTCGGGACTATGGCTACACCTTC
- TRBJ2-7 few 14 TRBV4-3 CASSQTRTAYEQYF TGCGCCAGCAGCCAAACAAGGACAGCCTACGAGCAGTACTTC
TRBD2 TRBJ2-1 - 15 TRBV7-6 CASSPASGRGVEQFF TGTGCCAGCAGCCCAGCTAGCGGGAGGGGCGTAGAGCAGTTCTTC
- TRBJ2-2 - 16 TRBV5-4 CASSLGGGTKNGELFF TGTGCCAGCAGCTTGGGGGGCGGGACAAAGAACGGGGAGCTGTTTTTT
TRBD1 TRBJ2-5 - 12 TRBV7-9 CASSPTGGTQYF TGTGCCAGCAGCCCGACAGGGGGGACCCAGTACTTC
TRBD2 TRBJ2-3 few 14 TRBV7-2 CAGSRDYPTDTQYF TGTGCCGGGTCCCGGGACTACCCGACAGATACGCAGTATTTT
- TRBJ1-4 few 16 TRBV6-5 CASSYSIRSTNEKLFF TGTGCCAGCAGTTACTCGATCCGGTCAACTAATGAAAAACTGTTTTTT
- TRBJ2-3 few 17 TRBV18 CASSPPSRVYGTDTQYF TGTGCCAGCTCACCACCTTCCAGGGTCTACGGGACAGATACGCAGTATTTT
- TRBJ2-7 few 11 TRBV15 CATSGGREQYF TGTGCCACCAGCGGGGGGCGGGAGCAGTACTTC
- TRBJ1-1 - 13 TRBV19 CASSIGRNTEAFF TGTGCCAGTAGTATAGGGCGAAACACTGAAGCTTTCTTT
TRBD2 TRBJ2-1 - 15 TRBV9 CASSVGLAGGNEQFF TGTGCCAGCAGCGTAGGACTAGCGGGAGGGAATGAGCAGTTCTTC
TRBD1 TRBJ2-5 few 13 TRBV29-1 CSGGQGLVKTQYF TGCAGCGGGGGACAGGGCTTGGTGAAGACCCAGTACTTC
- TRBJ2-5 few 14 TRBV2 CASSVRRYQETQYF TGTGCCAGCAGTGTCAGAAGGTACCAAGAGACCCAGTACTTC
- TRBJ1-1 few 14 TRBV7-3 CASSRDAMNTEAFF TGTGCCAGCAGCAGGGACGCCATGAACACTGAAGCTTTCTTT
- TRBJ2-7 few 11 TRBV29-1 CSATGFYEQYF TGCAGCGCCACGGGATTCTACGAGCAGTACTTC
- TRBJ1-1 - 13 TRBV19 CASRDSTVTEAFF TGTGCCAGCCGGGACTCTACGGTTACTGAAGCTTTCTTT
TRBD1 TRBJ2-3 few 15 TRBV5-1 CASSLGTGDTDTQYF TGCGCCAGCAGCTTGGGGACAGGAGACACAGATACGCAGTATTTT
- TRBJ2-1 few 13 TRBV29-1 CSVVVQGTSEQFF TGCAGCGTTGTCGTACAGGGCACGAGTGAGCAGTTCTTC
- TRBJ2-2 few 13 TRBV11-2 CASSLDLGGELFF TGTGCCAGCAGCTTAGATCTTGGCGGGGAGCTGTTTTTT
TRBD2 TRBJ2-6 few 17 TRBV10-3 CAILRTSGNSGANVLTF TGTGCCATTCTCCGGACTAGCGGGAACTCTGGGGCCAACGTCCTGACTTTC
TRBD2 TRBJ2-5 - 15 TRBV7-2 CASSFPTSGTETQYF TGTGCCAGCAGCTTCCCCACTAGCGGGACTGAGACCCAGTACTTC
- TRBJ2-3 - 10 TRBV6-8 CRELTDTQYF TGTCGGGAACTCACAGATACGCAGTATTTT
- TRBJ1-4 few 14 TRBV19 CASRQYVTNEKLFF TGTGCCAGCCGACAGTACGTCACTAATGAAAAACTGTTTTTT
- TRBJ2-2 few 16 TRBV5-1 CASSTRQTLNTGELFF TGCGCCAGCAGCACCAGACAGACGCTCAACACCGGGGAGCTGTTTTTT
TRBD2 TRBJ2-5 - 14 TRBV11-3 CASSSRESQETQYF TGTGCCAGCAGCTCGCGGGAGAGCCAAGAGACCCAGTACTTC
- TRBJ2-7 - 14 TRBV5-1 CASSPRSGAGEQYF TGCGCCAGCAGCCCGAGGTCGGGGGCGGGTGAGCAGTACTTC
- TRBJ2-1 few 14 TRBV7-9 CASIPRGVHNEQFF TGTGCCAGCATCCCGAGGGGGGTTCACAATGAGCAGTTCTTC
- TRBJ1-1 few 11 TRBV29-1 CSVSVNTEAFF TGCAGCGTTTCCGTGAACACTGAAGCTTTCTTT
TRBD2 TRBJ2-1 few 15 TRBV2 CASRSGLAYYNEQFF TGTGCCAGCAGATCGGGACTAGCTTATTACAATGAGCAGTTCTTC
TRBD2 TRBJ2-1 few 17 TRBV5-8 CASSLAVASGSLNEQFF TGTGCCAGCAGCTTGGCCGTTGCTAGCGGGAGTTTGAATGAGCAGTTCTTC